The sample holds many counts of the clone carrying this T cell receptor (beta chain). Its antigen remains unknown. Time point specified: patch test 3, about 24 weeks after DPC sensitization. Treatment given: therapeutic diphenylcyclopropenone sensitization with weekly scalp DPC. One entry per CDR3 protein, called by TCRdb with MiXCR from the RACE reads. The table shows 100,000 to 150,000 distinct CDR3 sequences, with about 10% occurring only once. The data were obtained in a study of human T cells and chemical hapten exposure. Overall study context: Sensitization employed 2% DPC on approximately 2 cm by approximately 2 cm of upper inner arm skin. Patch tests applied 0.01% DPC to the upper back and were scored after 6 days. Study conclusions and caveats: Large CDR3 similarity clusters arose significantly more often from expanded TCRs than from controls.

V lost 3 bases and J lost 7, with 10 bases in between. Germline V gene sequence: CDR1 DFQATT, CDR2 SNEGSKA (reference sequence). The length of the CDR3 is 12 residues. Sequencing was performed on whole blood, taken in connection with sensitization to the hapten diphenylcyclopropenone (DPC). The source of this sequence is a woman aged 50 to 60 with alopecia areata. Some clones in this sample may be carry-over from other donors' samples. V usage is TRBV20-1 and J usage is TRBJ2-1; D gene unclear. CDR3 nucleotides: TGCAGTGCTAGGTACTTCGGGAATGAGCAGTTCTTC. Translation gives CSARYFGNEQFF.